The 2 T cell receptor beta chains given below trace back to one sample, sequenced in a study of metastatic and nonmetastatic thyroid tumors. Thyroid surgery had not been preceded by any treatment in any patient. MiXCR re-clonotyped the PCR reads for TCRdb. Among 15,000 to 20,000 clones listed, about a quarter were seen once. Sequenced material: blood. All receptors come from a female donor with papillary thyroid cancer or a benign thyroid nodule (not recorded which). Some clones in this sample may be carry-over from other donors' samples.

There are many counts of this clone. The chain recombines TRBV11-3 with TRBJ1-2, with TRBD1 identical over 7 bases. CDR3 length equals 14 residues. Germline V CDR1 and CDR2: SGHNT, YENEEA. V was clipped by 2 bases and J by 7 bases; unmatched bases: 7. The CDR3 region is CASSLFSGGSGYTF. CDR3 coding DNA: TGTGCCAGCAGCTTATTCTCAGGGGGTTCTGGCTACACCTTC.

At least ten counts were recorded for this clone. The rearrangement links TRBV10-1 to TRBJ1-4, with D unresolved. With 6 bases removed from V and 2 bases from J, the gap between germline ends came to 10 bases. The CDR3 is made up of 14 amino acids. The germline gives CDR1 WNHNN, CDR2 SYGVQD (reference sequence). The chain's CDR3 is CASRSGVTNEKLFF. In DNA form, the CDR3 reads TGCGCCAGCAGATCGGGTGTCACTAATGAAAAACTGTTTTTT.